This T cell receptor (beta chain) was identified in a study of cytomegalovirus exposure and HLA in healthy donors. Study at large: There were 65 million to 85 million unique TCRs (from HLA-typed donors) in an early data release. Points from the study as a whole: Clonal expansion, a later analysis showed, was greater in HLA-associated TCR beta chains than in equally common others. A later analysis linked a missense DCLRE1C variant to TCR beta V- and J-gene trimming.

Of note for this clone: Its antigen remains unidentified.

CDR3 length: 16 amino acids. Germline lookup yields CDR1 LGHNA and CDR2 YNFKEQ. Trimming removed 4 bases from V and 8 bases from J; junction bases left unmatched: 8. The study ran its PCR with 60 Vbeta and 13 Jbeta primers. Method: immunoSEQ multiplex PCR; TCRdb's copy keeps in-frame clones and lacks some. The sample consists of about 140,000 clones, about 80% of them appearing once. The sample was PBMCs. The TCR was taken from a man younger than 35 in good health and CMV-seronegative. The V gene is TRBV4-2, the J gene TRBJ1-6, with 10 bases that match TRBD1. This CDR3 reads CASSLSTGGAYSPLHF. DNA of the CDR3: TGTGCCAGCAGCCTCTCGACAGGGGGCGCGTATTCACCCCTCCACTTT.